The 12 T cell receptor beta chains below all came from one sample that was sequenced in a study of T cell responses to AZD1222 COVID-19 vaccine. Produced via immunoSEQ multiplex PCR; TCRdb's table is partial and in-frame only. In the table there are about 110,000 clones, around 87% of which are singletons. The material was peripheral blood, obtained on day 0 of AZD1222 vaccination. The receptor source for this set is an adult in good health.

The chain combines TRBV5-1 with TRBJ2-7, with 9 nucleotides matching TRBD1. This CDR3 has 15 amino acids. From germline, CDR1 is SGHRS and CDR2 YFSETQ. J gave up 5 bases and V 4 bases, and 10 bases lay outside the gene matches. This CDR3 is CASSPRQGGYDEQYF. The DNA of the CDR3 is TGCGCCAGCAGCCCCAGACAGGGGGGGTACGACGAGCAGTACTTC. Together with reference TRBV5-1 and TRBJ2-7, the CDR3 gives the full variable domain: KAGVTQTPRYLIKTRGQQVTLSCSPISGHRSVSWYQQTPGQGLQFLFEYFSETQRNKGNFPGRFSGRQFSNSRSEMNVSTLELGDSALYLCASSPRQGGYDEQYFGPGTRLTVT.

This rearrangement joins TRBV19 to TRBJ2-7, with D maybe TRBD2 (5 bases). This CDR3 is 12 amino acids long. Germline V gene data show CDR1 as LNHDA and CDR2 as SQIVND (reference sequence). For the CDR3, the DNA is TGTGACTTAGCGATTAGCTCCTACGAGCAGTACTTC. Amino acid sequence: CDLAISSYEQYF. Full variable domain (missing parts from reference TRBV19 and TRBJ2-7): DGGITQSPKYLFRKEGQNVTLSCEQNLNHDAMYWYRQDPGQGLRLIYYSQIVNDFQKGDIAEGYSVSREKKESFPLTVTSAQKNPTAFYLCDLAISSYEQYFGPGTRLTVT.

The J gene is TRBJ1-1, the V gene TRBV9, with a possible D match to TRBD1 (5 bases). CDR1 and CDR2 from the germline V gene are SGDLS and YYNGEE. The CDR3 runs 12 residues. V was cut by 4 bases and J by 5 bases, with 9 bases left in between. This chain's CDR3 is CASSPGSTEAFF. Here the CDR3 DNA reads TGTGCCAGCAGCCCAGGGTCGACTGAAGCTTTCTTT.

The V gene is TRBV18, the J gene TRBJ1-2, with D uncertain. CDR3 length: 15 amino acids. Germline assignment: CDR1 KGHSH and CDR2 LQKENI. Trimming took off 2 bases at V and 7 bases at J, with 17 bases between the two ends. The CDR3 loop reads CASSPGPGTEGGYTF. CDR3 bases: TGTGCCAGCTCACCAGGACCAGGAACCGAGGGTGGCTACACCTTC.

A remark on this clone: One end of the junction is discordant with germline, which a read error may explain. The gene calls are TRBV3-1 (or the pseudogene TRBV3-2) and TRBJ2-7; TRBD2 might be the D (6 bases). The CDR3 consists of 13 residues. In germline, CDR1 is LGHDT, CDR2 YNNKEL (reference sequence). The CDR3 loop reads CASSQTAATQRDF. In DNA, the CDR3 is TGTGCCAGCAGCCAGACAGCGGCAACTCAGCGGGACTTC.

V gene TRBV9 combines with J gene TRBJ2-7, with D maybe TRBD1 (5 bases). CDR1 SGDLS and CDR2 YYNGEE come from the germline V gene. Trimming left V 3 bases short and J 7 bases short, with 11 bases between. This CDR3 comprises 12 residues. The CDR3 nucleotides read TGTGCCAGCAGCGCTGACAGTAAGGAGCAGTACTTC. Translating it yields CASSADSKEQYF.

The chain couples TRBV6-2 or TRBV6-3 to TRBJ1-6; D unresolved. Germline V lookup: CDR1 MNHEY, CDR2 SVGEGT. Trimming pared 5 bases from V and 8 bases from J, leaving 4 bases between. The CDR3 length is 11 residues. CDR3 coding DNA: TGTGCCAGCAGTCAGGATTCACCCCTCCACTTT. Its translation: CASSQDSPLHF.

The CDR3 spells CSVVPQGSLYTDTQYF. As DNA, the CDR3 is TGCAGCGTTGTACCGCAGGGCAGTCTTTACACAGATACGCAGTATTTT. The chain employs TRBV29-1 and TRBJ2-3, with a weak D call TRBD1 (5 bases). CDR3 length: 16 amino acids. Trimming stripped 4 bases from V and 2 bases from J, with 19 bases between. CDR1 is SQVTM, CDR2 ANQGSEA, per germline.

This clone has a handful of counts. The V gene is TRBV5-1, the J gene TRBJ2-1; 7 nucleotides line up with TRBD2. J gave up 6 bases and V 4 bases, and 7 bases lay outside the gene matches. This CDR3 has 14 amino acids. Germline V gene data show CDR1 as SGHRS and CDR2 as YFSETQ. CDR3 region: CASSPTGRGNEQFF. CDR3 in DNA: TGCGCCAGCAGCCCAACGGGGAGGGGCAATGAGCAGTTCTTC.

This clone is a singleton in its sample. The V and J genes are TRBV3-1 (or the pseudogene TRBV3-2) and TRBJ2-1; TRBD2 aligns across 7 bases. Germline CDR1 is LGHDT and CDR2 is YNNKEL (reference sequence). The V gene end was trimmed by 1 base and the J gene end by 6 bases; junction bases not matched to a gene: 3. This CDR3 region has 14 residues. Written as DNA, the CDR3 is TGTGCCAGCAGCCAAGCGGGGGGAATCAATGAGCAGTTCTTC. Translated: CASSQAGGINEQFF.

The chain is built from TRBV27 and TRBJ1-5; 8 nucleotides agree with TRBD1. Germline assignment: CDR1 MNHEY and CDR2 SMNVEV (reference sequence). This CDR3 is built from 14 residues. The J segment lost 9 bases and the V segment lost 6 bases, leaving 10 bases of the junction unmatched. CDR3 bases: TGTGCCAGCAGGAAGGGACAGGCCATATGGCCCCAGCATTTT. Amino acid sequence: CASRKGQAIWPQHF.

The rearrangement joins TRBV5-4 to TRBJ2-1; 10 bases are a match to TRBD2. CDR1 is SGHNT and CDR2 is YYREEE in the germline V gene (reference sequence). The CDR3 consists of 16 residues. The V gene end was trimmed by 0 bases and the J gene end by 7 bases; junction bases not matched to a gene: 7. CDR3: CASSLASLAGRNEQFF. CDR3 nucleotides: TGTGCCAGCAGCTTGGCCTCACTAGCGGGACGTAATGAGCAGTTCTTC. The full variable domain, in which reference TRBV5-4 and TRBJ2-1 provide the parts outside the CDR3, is ETGVTQSPTHLIKTRGQQVTLRCSSQSGHNTVSWYQQALGQGPQFIFQYYREEENGRGNFPPRFSGLQFPNYSSELNVNALELDDSALYLCASSLASLAGRNEQFFGPGTRLTVL.